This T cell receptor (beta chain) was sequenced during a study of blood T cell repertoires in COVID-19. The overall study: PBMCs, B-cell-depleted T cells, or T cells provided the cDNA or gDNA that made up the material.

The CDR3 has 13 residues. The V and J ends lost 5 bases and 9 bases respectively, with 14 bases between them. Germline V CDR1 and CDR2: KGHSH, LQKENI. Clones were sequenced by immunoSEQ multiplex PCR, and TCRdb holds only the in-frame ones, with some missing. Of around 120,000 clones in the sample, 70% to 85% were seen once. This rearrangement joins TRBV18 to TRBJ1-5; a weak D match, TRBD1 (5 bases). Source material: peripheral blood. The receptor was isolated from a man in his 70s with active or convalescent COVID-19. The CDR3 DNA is TGTGCCAGCTCATCCGGGGGAACGACGCCCCAGCATTTT. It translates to CASSSGGTTPQHF.